Listed here are 32 T cell receptor beta chains from one sample, sequenced in a study of CD8 T cells in ankylosing spondylitis. TCRdb reprocessed the 5' RACE reads via MiXCR and lists one record per CDR3 protein. In the table there are some 140,000 distinct CDR3 sequences, about 7% of which are singletons. Sequenced sample: blood, either unsorted or a sorted T cell fraction (not recorded which). The receptors were gathered from a female donor with ankylosing spondylitis or in good health (not recorded which).

The table lists this clonotype with many counts. The rearrangement joins TRBV5-4 to TRBJ2-3; 10 bases are a match to TRBD2. The J segment lost 1 base and the V segment lost 0 bases, leaving 2 bases of the junction unmatched. There are 16 residues in the CDR3. Germline values: CDR1 SGHNT, CDR2 YYREEE (reference sequence). Written as DNA, the CDR3 is TGTGCCAGCAGCTTGGAAGGGACTAGCGGCACAGATACGCAGTATTTT. Translation gives CASSLEGTSGTDTQYF.

As DNA, the CDR3 is TGTGCCAGCAGCCAATTCGGCTCATCGGAGACCCAGTACTTC. Protein: CASSQFGSSETQYF. The chain joins TRBV14 to TRBJ2-5; D is undetermined. Germline CDR1 SGHDN, CDR2 FVKESK. This CDR3 region has 14 residues. V was shortened by 2 bases and J by 5 bases, with 12 bases between the two germline ends.

This clonotype was seen many times. The chain combines TRBV7-2 with TRBJ1-4; D is perhaps TRBD1 (5 bases). V lost 2 bases, J lost 7 bases, and 11 bases lay in between. The germline CDR1 and CDR2 sequences are SGHTA and FQGNSA. The CDR3 is 14 amino acids. CDR3: CASSLQGDSEKLFF. CDR3 DNA: TGTGCCAGCAGCTTACAGGGTGATAGTGAAAAACTGTTTTTT.

This clonotype was seen only a few times. The gene calls are TRBV12-3 or TRBV12-4 and TRBJ1-5, with D perhaps TRBD1 (5 bases). Trimming removed 3 bases at V and 2 bases at J, with 11 bases between. The CDR3 spans 15 residues. The CDR3 here is CASSFRDVRNQPQHF. In DNA, the CDR3 is TGTGCCAGCAGTTTTCGGGACGTCCGCAATCAGCCCCAGCATTTT.

On this clonotype itself: A much larger clone lies a single base off, so this may be a read error. The chain carries TRBV12-3 or TRBV12-4 and TRBJ2-1, with 9 bases that match TRBD2. The CDR3 contains 14 residues. CDR3 loop: CANSFAGGSDEQFF. The CDR3 DNA reads as TGTGCCAACAGTTTTGCGGGGGGGTCCGATGAGCAGTTCTTC.

As to this clonotype: A much bigger clone sits one base away, suggesting this may be a read error. The chain uses TRBV3-1 and TRBJ2-7; D is uncertain. The V gene's germline CDR1 is LGHDT and CDR2 YNNKEL (reference sequence). Trimming took 4 bases from V and 6 from J, leaving 16 bases between them. The CDR3 runs 14 residues. CDR3: CASSLDLVALEQYF. CDR3 DNA: TGTGCCAGCAGCCTAGACCTAGTCGCCCTCGAGCAGTACTTC.

This clonotype appeared many times. The rearrangement joins TRBV3-1 to TRBJ1-1; maybe TRBD1 (6 bases). CDR1 is LGHDT and CDR2 is YNNKEL in the germline V gene (reference sequence). The CDR3 spans 13 residues. V shed 5 bases and J shed 8 bases, with 15 bases lying between them. DNA of the CDR3: TGTGCCAGCAGCTTAAAAGGACAGCGAGAAGCTTTCTTT. Amino acid sequence: CASSLKGQREAFF.

This clonotype has only a few counts. This chain joins TRBV15 and TRBJ1-5; 8 bases are shared with TRBD1. Trimming removed 0 bases from V and 3 bases from J; junction bases left unmatched: 7. This CDR3 contains 17 residues. Looked up from germline, CDR1 is LNHNV and CDR2 is YYDKDF (reference sequence). The CDR3 sequence is CATSRDDETGDNQPQHF. The CDR3 DNA is TGTGCCACCAGCAGAGATGATGAGACAGGGGACAATCAGCCCCAGCATTTT. Full variable domain (outside the CDR3, taken from reference TRBV15 and TRBJ1-5): DAMVIQNPRYQVTQFGKPVTLSCSQTLNHNVMYWYQQKSSQAPKLLFHYYDKDFNNEADTPDNFQSRRPNTSFCFLDIRSPGLGDTAMYLCATSRDDETGDNQPQHFGDGTRLSIL.

Ten or more counts support this clonotype. V usage is TRBV12-3 or TRBV12-4 and J usage is TRBJ1-5; tentative D call: TRBD1 (6 bases). The V gene lost 6 bases and the J gene lost 6 bases, with 24 bases spanning the gap. CDR3 length: 17 residues. CDR3 coding DNA: TGTGCCAGCAGCCAGGGGTCAAGGGAAGGACGGGGTCAGCCCCAGCATTTT. It is translated as CASSQGSREGRGQPQHF.

Remarks on this clonotype: It may be a read error: a sequence one base away is much more abundant. The chain joins TRBV12-3 or TRBV12-4 to TRBJ2-7; the match to TRBD1 covers 9 bases. The CDR3 is 14 amino acids. Here the CDR3 reads CTSSGTGRGYEQYF. CDR3 DNA sequence: TGTACCAGCAGCGGGACAGGGCGAGGATACGAGCAGTACTTC.

This clonotype was found many times. The chain employs TRBV3-1 and TRBJ2-7, with D possibly being TRBD2 (5 bases). V lost 1 base, J lost 5 bases, and 9 bases lay in between. The CDR3 spans 13 residues. The germline CDR1 and CDR2 sequences are LGHDT and YNNKEL (reference sequence). CDR3 nucleotides: TGTGCCAGCAGCCAAGCTAGCAAGAACGAGCAGTACTTC. It encodes CASSQASKNEQYF.

This clonotype was counted ten times or more. The V call is TRBV7-9, the J call TRBJ1-1; D is unresolved. V was clipped by 5 bases and J by 6 bases, with 16 bases between them. Germline V gene sequence: CDR1 SEHNR, CDR2 FQNEAQ (reference sequence). CDR3 length: 14 amino acids. Here the CDR3 reads CASSLDLGWSEAFF. The DNA of the CDR3 is TGTGCCAGCAGCCTAGATCTGGGGTGGTCTGAAGCTTTCTTT.

At least ten counts were recorded for this clonotype. The V and J genes are TRBV20-1 and TRBJ2-5; TRBD2 matches 8 bases. With V trimmed by 4 bases and J by 0 bases, 7 bases remained unmatched. In germline, CDR1 is DFQATT, CDR2 SNEGSKA (reference sequence). The CDR3 covers 15 residues. CDR3 sequence (DNA): TGCAGTGCTAAGAAAGCGGGAGCCTACCAAGAGACCCAGTACTTC. Translation gives CSAKKAGAYQETQYF.

Ten or more counts support this clonotype. The rearrangement links TRBV6-1 to TRBJ2-7; 9 nucleotides agree with TRBD2. Germline lookup yields CDR1 MNHNS and CDR2 SASEGT. Trimming took 6 bases from V and 0 from J; bases not matched to a gene: 15. The CDR3 has 18 amino acids. The CDR3 is CASRILGGGARSSYEQYF. In nucleotides, the CDR3 is TGTGCCAGCAGGATTCTAGGCGGGGGGGCCCGAAGCTCCTACGAGCAGTACTTC.

This clonotype was picked up many times. The CDR3 sequence is CASRRGGELFF. CDR3 DNA: TGCGCCAGCAGGCGCGGCGGGGAGCTGTTTTTT. V is TRBV5-1 and J is TRBJ2-2; the D is unclear. V lost 5 bases and J lost 7, with 6 bases in between. This CDR3 has 11 amino acids. The germline V gene has CDR1 SGHRS and CDR2 YFSETQ.

The chain couples TRBV7-8 to TRBJ2-1, with TRBD1 matching over 7 bases. Germline values: CDR1 SGHVS, CDR2 FQNEAQ. This CDR3 contains 13 residues. Trimming removed 8 bases from V and 7 bases from J; junction bases left unmatched: 8. CDR3 sequence: CASPPPGGNEQFF. The CDR3 region has the DNA TGTGCCAGCCCCCCCCCAGGGGGTAATGAGCAGTTCTTC. The whole variable domain, remainder taken from reference TRBV7-8 and TRBJ2-1, is GAGVSQSPRYKVAKRGQDVALRCDPISGHVSLFWYQQALGQGPEFLTYFQNEAQLDKSGLPSDRFFAERPEGSVSTLKIQRTQQEDSAVYLCASPPPGGNEQFFGPGTRLTVL.

Ten or more counts support this clonotype. The rearrangement joins TRBV6-1 to TRBJ2-5; 9 bases are a match to TRBD2. CDR3 length equals 16 residues. Germline loops: CDR1 MNHNS, CDR2 SASEGT. V shed 6 bases, J shed 4 bases, and the junction held 12 bases outside the gene matches. CDR3 nucleotides: TGTGCCAGCAGGGTTTGGGCGGGGGGGTCCCCAGAGACCCAGTACTTC. This codes for CASRVWAGGSPETQYF.

This clonotype was seen repeatedly, ten times or more. The CDR3 nucleotides read TGCAGCGTAGCGGGACTAGCGGGGTACAATGAGCAGTTCTTC. This translates into CSVAGLAGYNEQFF. The V and J genes are TRBV29-1 and TRBJ2-1, with 13 positions matching TRBD2. The CDR3 has 14 residues. Trimming took 6 bases from V and 4 from J; bases not matched to a gene: 3. The germline V gene encodes CDR1 SQVTM and CDR2 ANQGSEA.

Remarks on this clonotype: This may come from a read error, since a much larger clone is one base off. J is TRBJ1-5 and V is TRBV7-2, with 8 bases identical to TRBD1. The CDR3 totals 16 residues. In germline, CDR1 is SGHTA, CDR2 FQGNSA. DNA for the CDR3: TGTGTCAGCAGCATCCTGGGCAGGACAGGGCAACAGCCCCAGCATTTT. Translated: CVSSILGRTGQQPQHF.

This clonotype occurred many times. The chain employs TRBV5-1 and TRBJ1-6; the D is unclear. The CDR3 is made up of 14 amino acids. In germline, CDR1 is SGHRS, CDR2 YFSETQ. V gave up 0 bases and J gave up 5 bases, with 6 bases separating them. CDR3 sequence (DNA): TGCGCCAGCAGCTTGGGACGGGATAATTCACCCCTCCACTTT. As protein: CASSLGRDNSPLHF.

This clonotype was counted between two and nine times. The CDR3 DNA sequence: TGTGCCTGGAGTGTTGGGGTGAAACAGCCCCAGCATTTT. Translated: CAWSVGVKQPQHF. The genes are TRBV30 and TRBJ1-5; D is unclear. The CDR3 contains 13 residues. Germline values: CDR1 GTSNPN, CDR2 SVGIG (reference sequence). Deletions cut 0 bases from V and 7 bases from J, with 10 bases between.

This clonotype was seen at least ten times. The rearrangement uses TRBV24-1 and TRBJ1-4; 9 bases line up with TRBD1. Trimming cost V 4 bases and J 8 bases; bases outside gene matches: 10. This CDR3 spans 16 amino acids. The germline CDR1 and CDR2 sequences are KGHDR and SFDVKD. The CDR3 DNA sequence: TGTGCCACCAGTGACTCCGGGACAGGGAAGAGGGAAAAACTGTTTTTT. It is translated as CATSDSGTGKREKLFF.

This clonotype was seen at least ten times. The chain recombines TRBV21-1 with TRBJ2-1; TRBD2, the D gene given by the table, was not confirmed from the DNA. TRBV21-1 is tagged as a pseudogene. The CDR3 spans 17 residues. The DNA of the CDR3 is TGTGCCACCTGGACTAGCGGGGGTCATAGCTCCTACAATGAGCAGTTCTTC. This sequence encodes CATWTSGGHSSYNEQFF.

This clonotype was detected ten times or more. The gene calls are TRBV29-1 and TRBJ1-1; 7 bases map to TRBD1. Trimming at V came to 6 bases and at J to 2 bases, leaving 6 bases not matched to a gene. CDR3 size: 13 residues. In germline, CDR1 is SQVTM, CDR2 ANQGSEA. The CDR3 sequence: CSVSGQANTEAFF. The CDR3, as DNA: TGCAGCGTATCCGGACAGGCCAACACTGAAGCTTTCTTT.

The table lists this clonotype with many counts. In DNA form, the CDR3 reads TGTGCCAGCAGTAGGGGACAGCCACTTTCACCCCTCCACTTT. This encodes CASSRGQPLSPLHF. This rearrangement joins TRBV5-8 to TRBJ1-6, with 7 nucleotides matching TRBD1. J gave up 9 bases and V 5 bases, and 8 bases lay outside the gene matches. CDR3 size: 14 residues. The V gene's germline CDR1 is SGHTS and CDR2 YDEGEE.

This clonotype was seen repeatedly, ten times or more. This chain uses TRBV6-1 with TRBJ1-6; 8 nucleotides line up with TRBD1. Looked up from germline, CDR1 is MNHNS and CDR2 is SASEGT. The trim removed 9 bases at V and 8 bases at J, leaving 6 bases unmatched. CDR3 size: 13 residues. CDR3 sequence (DNA): TGTGCCAGTCGGGACAGGACCTATTCACCCCTCCACTTT. Its translation is CASRDRTYSPLHF.

This clonotype has ten or more counts. The V call is TRBV12-3 or TRBV12-4, the J call TRBJ2-7; 8 positions agree with TRBD1. V shed 3 bases and J 5 bases; nucleotides not matched to a gene: 6. The CDR3 is 14 residues long. DNA of the CDR3: TGTGCCAGCAGTTTCAGACAGGGGAACCACGAGCAGTACTTC. Its protein is CASSFRQGNHEQYF.

This clonotype was counted at least ten times. The rearrangement joins TRBV24-1 to TRBJ1-1, with TRBD1 matching over 9 bases. The trim removed 7 bases at V and 6 bases at J, leaving 2 bases unmatched. The germline gives CDR1 KGHDR, CDR2 SFDVKD. The length of the CDR3 is 12 residues. The CDR3 sequence is CATRGDRAEAFF. CDR3 bases: TGTGCCACCAGAGGGGACAGGGCTGAAGCTTTCTTT.

This clonotype has a count of ten or more. The junction and the germline gene differ at one end; a read error may be behind it. The V gene is TRBV7-2, the J gene TRBJ2-5; 8 nucleotides align to TRBD2. The CDR3 has 14 amino acids. Germline V gene data show CDR1 as SGHTA and CDR2 as FQGNSA. The CDR3 region is CASSVAGSKETQYF. The DNA of the CDR3 is TGTGCCAGCAGCGTAGCGGGGAGTAAAGAGACCCAGTACTTC.

This clonotype has at least ten counts. The chain couples TRBV11-1 to TRBJ2-3, with a tentative D call TRBD2 (5 bases). Trimming cost V 6 bases and J 0 bases, with 10 bases left between them. Germline CDR1 reads SGHAT; CDR2 reads FQDESV (reference sequence). The CDR3 has 14 residues. The DNA for the CDR3 is TGTGCCAGCAGGGGTAGCGTGAGCACAGATACGCAGTATTTT. Amino acids: CASRGSVSTDTQYF.

This clonotype was seen only a few times. The chain combines TRBV7-2 with TRBJ2-7; weak D call: TRBD1 (5 bases). With 4 bases removed from V and 1 base from J, the gap between germline ends came to 14 bases. The CDR3 has 15 amino acids. Looked up from germline, CDR1 is SGHTA and CDR2 is FQGNSA. CDR3 sequence: CASSSSGDRSYEQYF. DNA for the CDR3: TGTGCCAGCAGCTCCTCCGGAGACAGATCCTACGAGCAGTACTTC.

In its sample, this clonotype was seen many times. The chain uses TRBV7-8 and TRBJ1-2; D may be TRBD1 (5 bases). The CDR3 is 14 amino acids. V gave up 6 bases and J gave up 2 bases, with 13 bases separating them. CDR1 SGHVS and CDR2 FQNEAQ come from the germline V gene. CDR3 loop: CASRRDSPNYGYTF. The CDR3, as DNA: TGTGCCAGCAGACGAGACAGCCCGAACTATGGCTACACCTTC. Combining the CDR3 with reference TRBV7-8 and TRBJ1-2 gives the whole variable domain GAGVSQSPRYKVAKRGQDVALRCDPISGHVSLFWYQQALGQGPEFLTYFQNEAQLDKSGLPSDRFFAERPEGSVSTLKIQRTQQEDSAVYLCASRRDSPNYGYTFGSGTRLTVV.